Below, 22 T cell receptor beta chains from the same sample are listed, as sequenced in a study of CD8 T cells in Susac syndrome. A quantity of roughly 0.5 to 1 ug RNA underwent reverse transcription using random hexamers. TCRdb re-called the immunoSEQ multiplex PCR reads with MiXCR, one entry per CDR3 protein. This sample yields around 130,000 distinct CDR3 sequences, of which around 75% are seen a single time; around 0.51% belongs to the top ten. The specimen was CD8+ T cells from PBMCs. These receptors all stem from a human donor with multiple sclerosis.

This sequence joins TRBV27 and TRBJ2-2, with 7 bases that match TRBD2. The germline V gene encodes CDR1 MNHEY and CDR2 SMNVEV (reference sequence). V dropped 7 bases and J dropped 0; count of bases not matched to a gene: 8. The CDR3 length is 16 residues. CDR3 coding DNA: TGTGCCAGCAAGCCCATAAGCGGGGCGAACACCGGGGAGCTGTTTTTT. Amino acid sequence: CASKPISGANTGELFF.

V gene TRBV6-2 or TRBV6-3 combines with J gene TRBJ1-5; no reliable D call. CDR1 MNHEY and CDR2 SVGEGT come from the germline V gene. CDR3 length equals 13 residues. The V and J ends lost 4 bases and 8 bases respectively, with 12 bases between them. For the CDR3, the DNA is TGTGCCAGCAGTTCAGACCCTGTTAAGCCCCAGCATTTT. Translated, it gives CASSSDPVKPQHF.

V is TRBV12-3 or TRBV12-4 and J is TRBJ1-3; D call uncertain. The CDR3 covers 14 residues. V shed 6 bases and J shed 2 bases, with 11 bases lying between them. The CDR3 protein is CASRHGTAGNTIYF. The CDR3 DNA follows: TGTGCCAGCAGACATGGTACAGCTGGAAACACCATATATTTT.

This chain links TRBV6-2 or TRBV6-3 with TRBJ2-2, with TRBD2 as a possible D gene (6 bases). Germline CDR1 is MNHEY and CDR2 is SVGEGT. The CDR3 totals 14 residues. Trimming pared 5 bases from V and 6 bases from J, leaving 13 bases between. CDR3 nucleotides: TGTGCCAGCAGTGACGGGCGGGACCCCGGGGAGCTGTTTTTT. The encoded protein is CASSDGRDPGELFF.

This chain links TRBV2 with TRBJ1-5; no definite D call. Germline V CDR1 and CDR2: SNHLY, FYNNEI. V was trimmed by 4 bases and J by 6 bases, leaving 10 bases between them. CDR3 size: 13 residues. This CDR3 reads CASSVRGGQPQHF. CDR3 sequence (DNA): TGTGCCAGCAGTGTCCGGGGAGGTCAGCCCCAGCATTTT.

The chain has TRBV4-1 and TRBJ1-3; D is ambiguous. Germline CDR1 and CDR2: MGHRA and YSYEKL. This CDR3 is built from 16 residues. The V gene lost 1 base and the J gene lost 0 bases, with 10 bases spanning the gap. DNA of the CDR3: TGCGCCAGCAGCCAAGGGGGAGGACGCTCTGGAAACACCATATATTTT. This codes for CASSQGGGRSGNTIYF.

The chain employs TRBV27 and TRBJ2-7; D possibly corresponds to TRBD1 (5 bases). Looked up from germline, CDR1 is MNHEY and CDR2 is SMNVEV (reference sequence). The V end was cut by 0 bases, the J end by 1 base, with 10 bases between. There are 15 residues in the CDR3. The CDR3 DNA sequence: TGTGCCAGCAGTTTATCCGGACATCCTTCCTACGAGCAGTACGTC. It specifies CASSLSGHPSYEQYV.

Only a few counts were recorded for this clonotype. The CDR3 region has the DNA TGCGCCAGCAGCCACTATACGGGGGAGCAGTATTTT. Its protein product is CASSHYTGEQYF. The chain carries TRBV4-1 and TRBJ2-3, with D possibly being TRBD2 (6 bases). V was pared by 3 bases and J by 11 bases, with 12 bases between. Per the germline V gene, CDR1 is MGHRA and CDR2 is YSYEKL. This CDR3 region has 12 residues.

This clonotype has more than one count but fewer than ten. The J gene is TRBJ2-5, the V gene TRBV14; maybe TRBD1 (6 bases). The germline V gene encodes CDR1 SGHDN and CDR2 FVKESK. This CDR3 contains 14 residues. V lost 2 bases and J 0 bases, leaving 7 bases between the germline ends. The CDR3 sequence is CASSQWTDQETQYF. DNA for the CDR3: TGTGCCAGCAGCCAATGGACAGACCAAGAGACCCAGTACTTC.

The chain is built from TRBV6-2 or TRBV6-3 and TRBJ2-5; 7 bases are shared with TRBD1. Trimming at V came to 7 bases and at J to 6 bases, leaving 8 bases not matched to a gene. This CDR3 has 13 residues. The germline CDR1 and CDR2 sequences are MNHEY and SVGEGT. The CDR3 spells CASTKGTAQTQYF. The CDR3 DNA follows: TGTGCCAGCACCAAAGGGACAGCCCAGACCCAGTACTTC.

The chain joins TRBV12-3 or TRBV12-4 to TRBJ1-5; possible D gene TRBD1, 5 bases. The CDR3 is made up of 15 amino acids. Trimming removed 2 bases at V and 3 bases at J, with 11 bases between. CDR3 in amino acids: CASSLSGAFNQPQHF. In nucleotides, the CDR3 is TGTGCCAGCAGTTTAAGCGGGGCTTTCAATCAGCCCCAGCATTTT.

This sequence joins TRBV19 and TRBJ2-1; 9 nucleotides align to TRBD1. Germline assignment: CDR1 LNHDA and CDR2 SQIVND (reference sequence). The CDR3 sequence is 12 residues long. V lost 9 bases to trimming and J lost 8 bases; unmatched junction nucleotides: 5. This chain's CDR3 is CASQTGGDEQFF. The DNA for the CDR3 is TGTGCCAGCCAGACAGGGGGGGATGAGCAGTTCTTC.

The genes are TRBV7-9 and TRBJ1-3; D is unresolved. V lost 0 bases, J lost 0 bases, and 15 bases lay in between. Germline V gene data show CDR1 as SEHNR and CDR2 as FQNEAQ (reference sequence). CDR3 length equals 18 residues. DNA of the CDR3: TGTGCCAGCAGCTTAGCGACGGCAGTTAGTCTCTCTGGAAACACCATATATTTT. It encodes CASSLATAVSLSGNTIYF. Based on the CDR3 plus reference TRBV7-9 and TRBJ1-3, the full variable domain is DTGVSQNPRHKITKRGQNVTFRCDPISEHNRLYWYRQTLGQGPEFLTYFQNEAQLEKSRLLSDRFSAERPKGSFSTLEIQRTEQGDSAMYLCASSLATAVSLSGNTIYFGEGSWLTVV.

This clonotype appeared a single time. The V and J genes are TRBV5-1 and TRBJ2-7; D is possibly TRBD1 (5 bases). The CDR3 loop spans 15 amino acids. Deletions cut 0 bases from V and 2 bases from J, with 12 bases between. CDR1 SGHRS and CDR2 YFSETQ come from the germline V gene. DNA for the CDR3: TGCGCCAGCAGCTTGGCACATGGGGCGACCTACGAGCAGTACTTC. This sequence encodes CASSLAHGATYEQYF.

This rearrangement joins TRBV4-1 to TRBJ2-1; D remains ambiguous. Germline-derived CDR1 and CDR2 are MGHRA and YSYEKL. Trimming left V 2 bases short and J 2 bases short, with 10 bases between. The CDR3 is made up of 15 amino acids. CDR3 residues: CASSQWQDPYNEQFF. DNA of the CDR3: TGCGCCAGCAGCCAATGGCAGGACCCCTACAATGAGCAGTTCTTC.

The chain combines TRBV5-1 with TRBJ2-2; 15 nucleotides line up with TRBD2. Per the germline V gene, CDR1 is SGHRS and CDR2 is YFSETQ. This CDR3 comprises 19 residues. V shed 3 bases and J 6 bases; nucleotides not matched to a gene: 12. CDR3 loop: CASSWTGLAGGTPPGELFF. DNA of the CDR3: TGCGCCAGCAGCTGGACGGGACTAGCGGGAGGTACGCCCCCCGGGGAGCTGTTTTTT.

V is TRBV13 and J is TRBJ1-1, with TRBD1 matching over 8 bases. V was clipped by 1 base and J by 5 bases; unmatched bases: 6. Germline V CDR1 and CDR2: PRHDT, FYEKMQ (reference sequence). This CDR3 is built from 15 residues. The CDR3 protein is CASSLAQGALTEAFF. The CDR3 DNA reads as TGTGCCAGCAGCTTAGCGCAGGGGGCTTTAACTGAAGCTTTCTTT.

The chain joins TRBV11-2 to TRBJ1-2; 10 bases are shared with TRBD1. The CDR3 contains 16 residues. The germline V gene encodes CDR1 SGHAT and CDR2 FQNNGV. The V segment lost 3 bases and the J segment 3 bases; nucleotides outside the gene matches: 7. CDR3 residues: CASSFGTGEGDYGYTF. CDR3 DNA: TGTGCCAGCAGCTTCGGGACAGGGGAGGGGGACTATGGCTACACCTTC.

This chain joins TRBV20-1 and TRBJ2-2, with TRBD2 identical over 10 bases. Losses at the gene ends were 0 bases for V and 4 bases for J; bases not matched to a gene: 8. This CDR3 region has 17 residues. Germline V gives CDR1 DFQATT, CDR2 SNEGSKA (reference sequence). CDR3 region: CSARDRVAGGITGELFF. For the CDR3, the DNA is TGCAGTGCTAGAGATCGGGTAGCGGGGGGCATCACCGGGGAGCTGTTTTTT.

The chain combines TRBV19 with TRBJ2-1, with 11 bases identical to TRBD2. V trimming: 9 bases; J trimming: 4 bases; junction bases outside the gene matches: 5. Germline lookup yields CDR1 LNHDA and CDR2 SQIVND (reference sequence). The CDR3 totals 14 residues. This CDR3 reads CASRLAGFYNEQFF. The CDR3 DNA follows: TGTGCCAGCCGACTAGCGGGATTTTACAATGAGCAGTTCTTC.

The rearrangement links TRBV3-1 to TRBJ2-2; TRBD2 aligns across 7 bases. Looked up from germline, CDR1 is LGHDT and CDR2 is YNNKEL (reference sequence). CDR3 size: 16 residues. V lost 5 bases, J lost 6 bases, and 12 bases stayed unmatched. CDR3 in DNA: TGTGCCAGCAGCGGAGCGGGGAGGGCCGGTCCCGGGGAGCTGTTTTTT. Residues: CASSGAGRAGPGELFF.

The J gene is TRBJ1-1, the V gene TRBV2; a weak D match, TRBD1 (6 bases). Germline CDR1 is SNHLY and CDR2 is FYNNEI. The CDR3 is 12 amino acids. CDR3 sequence reads: CATYGGRTEAFF. The DNA of the CDR3 is TGTGCGACATATGGGGGGCGGACTGAAGCTTTCTTT. The full variable domain, completed using reference TRBV2 and TRBJ1-1, is EPEVTQTPSHQVTQMGQEVILRCVPISNHLYFYWYRQILGQKVEFLVSFYNNEISEKSEIFDDQFSVERPDGSNFTLKIRSTKLEDSAMYFCATYGGRTEAFFGQGTRLTVV.